This T cell receptor (beta chain) appears in the sequencing data of a study of T cell clones after liver transplantation. Overall study context: Standard immunosuppression, with no induction, continued until 12-24 months after transplant.

Of note for this clone: As yet, its antigen is unknown.

Study outcomes and limitations: A significant post-transplant drop in circulating graft-donor-reactive CD4 TCRbeta sequences occurred in most of the 8 subjects.

Looked up from germline, CDR1 is SGHTA and CDR2 is FQGNSA. V lost 5 bases to trimming and J lost 2 bases; unmatched junction nucleotides: 3. This CDR3 contains 14 residues. Assay used: immunoSEQ multiplex PCR; TCRdb lists only in-frame clones, some missing. The table records about 70,000 clones, roughly 80% of them present only once. The input for sequencing was CD4+ T cells from blood, taken 12 months after liver transplant. The TCR comes from a human patient who received a liver transplant. Some T cells may be transferred from the graft donor. The chain is built from TRBV7-2 and TRBJ2-3, with 8 nucleotides matching TRBD2. The CDR3 region has the DNA TGTGCCAGCAGCCCAGCGGGAGCCACAGATACGCAGTATTTT. The encoded protein is CASSPAGATDTQYF.